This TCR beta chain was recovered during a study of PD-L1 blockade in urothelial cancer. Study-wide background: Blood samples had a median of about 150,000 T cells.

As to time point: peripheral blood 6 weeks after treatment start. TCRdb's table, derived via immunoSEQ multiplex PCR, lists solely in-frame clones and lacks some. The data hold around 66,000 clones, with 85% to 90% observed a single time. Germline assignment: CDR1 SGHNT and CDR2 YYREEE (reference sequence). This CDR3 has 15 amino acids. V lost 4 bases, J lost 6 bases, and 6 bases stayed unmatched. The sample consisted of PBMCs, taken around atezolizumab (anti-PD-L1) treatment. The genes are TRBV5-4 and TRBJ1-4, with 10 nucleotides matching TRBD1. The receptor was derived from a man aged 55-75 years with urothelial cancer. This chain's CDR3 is CASSDRQGAYEKLFF. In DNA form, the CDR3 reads TGTGCCAGCAGCGATAGACAGGGGGCGTATGAAAAACTGTTTTTT.